Included here is one T cell receptor beta chain sequence, with context. The entry originates in a study of beta chain features in type 1 diabetes. Isolated RNA was reverse transcribed in full, so expressed TCRB transcripts were sequenced. Clones were sequenced by immunoSEQ multiplex PCR, and TCRdb holds only the in-frame ones, with some missing. This table has around 310,000 clones, approximately 11% appearing once. Germline V CDR1 and CDR2: SGHNT, YYREEE (reference sequence). The CDR3 is 15 amino acids. V was pared by 3 bases and J by 0 bases, with 2 bases of the junction left unmatched. Sequences were obtained from naive CD4+ T cells from blood. This TCR came from a woman aged 25 to 39 in good health. This sequence joins TRBV5-4 and TRBJ1-3, with 8 positions matching TRBD1. CDR3 amino acids: CASSWGQASGNTIYF. In nucleotides, the CDR3 is TGTGCCAGCAGCTGGGGACAGGCCTCTGGAAACACCATATATTTT.